The 26 T cell receptor beta chains presented below share a single source sample, sequenced in a study of blood T cells in healthy people across ages. The authors ran a second PCR of roughly 6 to 12 cycles using a sample-barcoded 5' primer and a J-beta primer mix. TCRdb called the 5' RACE reads again in MiXCR, with one record for every CDR3 protein. The sample has hundreds of thousands of distinct CDR3 sequences; approximately 53% are singletons. The sequencing sample was made of blood. Every receptor here comes from an elderly man in good health.

The rearrangement joins TRBV6-5 to TRBJ1-2, with 10 bases aligning to TRBD1. The V gene's germline CDR1 is MNHEY and CDR2 SVGAGI. The CDR3 is 15 amino acids. CDR3 coding DNA: TGTGCTAACAGTTTCCGGGACAGGGGTACCTATGGCTACACCTTC. Translating it yields CANSFRDRGTYGYTF.

The gene calls are TRBV5-6 and TRBJ2-5; perhaps TRBD1 as D (6 bases). The CDR3 spans 15 residues. Germline V gene data show CDR1 as SGHDT and CDR2 as YYEEEE. Trimming took 5 bases from V and 7 from J, leaving 21 bases between them. DNA of the CDR3: TGTGCCAGCAGGCCCCGCTGGCTTCTACAGGGGACCCAGTACTTC. Its protein product is CASRPRWLLQGTQYF.

This clonotype was detected a few times. V and J are TRBV6-5 and TRBJ2-3, with D perhaps matching TRBD2 (6 bases). The V end lost 2 bases, the J end lost 14 bases, and 26 bases lay between the germline ends. Germline-derived CDR1 and CDR2 are MNHEY and SVGAGI. This CDR3 comprises 16 residues. CDR3 residues: CASSYVGGNPPRYAYF. CDR3 coding DNA: TGTGCCAGCAGTTACGTGGGGGGTAATCCCCCCAGATACGCGTATTTT.

This clonotype has only one observation. The chain couples TRBV12-3 or TRBV12-4 to TRBJ2-3; 9 nucleotides align to TRBD2. The CDR3 is 14 residues long. J lost 14 bases, V lost 6 bases, and 15 bases had no gene match. The CDR3 region is CASSSGLALRYAYF. The CDR3 bases are TGTGCCAGCAGCTCGGGACTAGCCTTACGATACGCGTATTTT.

The V call is TRBV4-1, the J call TRBJ2-7; 8 bases line up with TRBD1. CDR3 length: 15 residues. The germline CDR1 and CDR2 sequences are MGHRA and YSYEKL. V lost 1 base to trimming and J lost 2 bases; unmatched junction nucleotides: 4. CDR3 sequence reads: CASSQGDRGTYEQYF. The CDR3 DNA is TGCGCCAGCAGCCAAGGAGACAGGGGCACCTACGAGCAGTACTTC.

V gene TRBV3-1 combines with J gene TRBJ2-5; 8 bases match TRBD2. Germline V gene sequence: CDR1 LGHDT, CDR2 YNNKEL (reference sequence). The CDR3 consists of 17 residues. V shed 4 bases, J shed 7 bases, and the junction held 17 bases outside the gene matches. CDR3 in amino acids: CASSLQGGGFAPGTQYF. The CDR3 DNA is TGTGCCAGCAGCCTCCAAGGCGGGGGGTTTGCTCCTGGGACCCAGTACTTC.

Only a few counts were recorded for this clonotype. The chain is built from TRBV11-2 and TRBJ2-5, with D perhaps TRBD2 (5 bases). The CDR3 is 13 residues long. In germline, CDR1 is SGHAT, CDR2 FQNNGV. V lost 4 bases and J lost 2, with 8 bases in between. The CDR3 DNA reads TGTGCCAGCAGCTCGGACTGGCAAGAGACCCAGTACTTC. Amino acid sequence: CASSSDWQETQYF. The variable domain in full, completed from reference TRBV11-2 and TRBJ2-5, reads EAGVAQSPRYKIIEKRQSVAFWCNPISGHATLYWYQQILGQGPKLLIQFQNNGVVDDSQLPKDRFSAERLKGVDSTLKIQPAKLEDSAVYLCASSSDWQETQYFGPGTRLLVL.

This clonotype was seen a few times. The chain links TRBV3-1 to TRBJ2-7; no clear D gene. Trimming left V 4 bases short and J 0 bases short, with 10 bases between. The CDR3 has 14 amino acids. CDR1 and CDR2 (germline): LGHDT, YNNKEL (reference sequence). DNA of the CDR3: TGTGCCAGCAGCCGAAGTCTCAACTCCTACGAGCAGTACTTC. Amino acids: CASSRSLNSYEQYF.

The CDR3 region is CASSSGTGSNTGELFF. The DNA of the CDR3 is TGTGCCAGCAGCTCAGGGACCGGTTCGAACACCGGGGAGCTGTTTTTT. The V and J genes are TRBV11-2 and TRBJ2-2; TRBD1 or TRBD2 may be the D gene (5 bases each). The V end lost 4 bases, the J end lost 0 bases, and 12 bases lay between the germline ends. The CDR3 length is 16 residues. Germline V gene data show CDR1 as SGHAT and CDR2 as FQNNGV.

CDR3 region: CASSTGSLAGRDEQYF. In nucleotides, the CDR3 is TGTGCCAGTAGTACCGGATCACTAGCGGGAAGGGACGAGCAGTACTTC. The chain links TRBV19 to TRBJ2-7, with 10 bases that match TRBD2. CDR1 and CDR2 (germline): LNHDA, SQIVND (reference sequence). The V gene end was trimmed by 4 bases and the J gene end by 5 bases; junction bases not matched to a gene: 11. This CDR3 spans 16 amino acids.

The rearrangement joins TRBV20-1 to TRBJ2-1; D tentatively fits TRBD1 or TRBD2 (6 bases each). Germline V gene lookup returns CDR1 DFQATT and CDR2 SNEGSKA (reference sequence). This CDR3 has 12 amino acids. Deletions cut 6 bases from V and 7 bases from J, with 13 bases between. The CDR3 loop reads CSAPRRGNEQFF. The CDR3, as DNA: TGCAGTGCCCCTCGGAGGGGGAATGAGCAGTTCTTC.

The rearrangement links TRBV7-3 to TRBJ2-7, with 10 bases identical to TRBD2. The length of the CDR3 is 15 residues. Germline-derived CDR1 and CDR2 are SGHTA and FQGTGA. The ends lost 5 bases at V and 4 bases at J; junction bases unmatched: 8. The CDR3 sequence is CASSRWTSGDYEQYF. The CDR3 DNA sequence: TGTGCCAGCAGCCGATGGACTAGCGGAGATTACGAGCAGTACTTC.

The chain employs TRBV6-2 or TRBV6-3 and TRBJ2-2; unclear D gene. In germline, CDR1 is MNHEY, CDR2 SVGEGT. The CDR3 covers 14 residues. V was shortened by 8 bases and J by 2 bases, with 12 bases between the two germline ends. The CDR3 spells CASRRNSNTGELFF. The CDR3 DNA sequence: TGTGCCAGCCGCCGCAATTCAAACACCGGGGAGCTGTTTTTT.

This clonotype was recorded only once. One end of the junction varies from germline; a read error may be responsible. The J gene is TRBJ2-7, the V gene TRBV7-9; 11 bases match TRBD2. The DNA end is more similar to TRBJ2-5, so the J call may be wrong. This CDR3 is 15 amino acids long. Germline V lookup: CDR1 SEHNR, CDR2 FQNEAQ (reference sequence). The CDR3 DNA is TGTGTCAGCAGCTTAGAACTAGCGGGAGCAGAGACCCAGTACTTC. Its translation is CVSSLELAGAETQYF.

The CDR3 protein is CAISFLNSTNEKLFF. The CDR3 coding sequence is TGTGCCATCAGTTTCCTGAATTCAACTAATGAAAAACTGTTTTTT. The gene calls are TRBV10-3 and TRBJ1-4; D unclear. Trimming cost V 5 bases and J 0 bases, with 10 bases left between them. The CDR3 consists of 15 residues. CDR1 and CDR2 from the germline V gene are ENHRY and SYGVKD.

This clonotype showed up just once. V and J are TRBV19 and TRBJ2-7, with 11 bases identical to TRBD1. Germline V gene sequence: CDR1 LNHDA, CDR2 SQIVND (reference sequence). The CDR3 length is 15 residues. J gave up 3 bases and V 7 bases, and 8 bases lay outside the gene matches. The CDR3: CASTIGGTGGYEQYF. The CDR3 coding sequence is TGTGCCAGTACGATCGGGGGGACAGGGGGCTACGAGCAGTACTTC. The full variable domain, with the rest looked up from reference TRBV19 and TRBJ2-7, is DGGITQSPKYLFRKEGQNVTLSCEQNLNHDAMYWYRQDPGQGLRLIYYSQIVNDFQKGDIAEGYSVSREKKESFPLTVTSAQKNPTAFYLCASTIGGTGGYEQYFGPGTRLTVT.

The genes are TRBV3-1 and TRBJ1-1, with 10 bases matching TRBD1. Germline lookup yields CDR1 LGHDT and CDR2 YNNKEL (reference sequence). With V trimmed by 4 bases and J by 5 bases, 10 bases remained unmatched. This CDR3 is built from 16 residues. CDR3 sequence (DNA): TGTGCCAGCAGCCGTCCCGGGACAGGGGTTCTTACTGAAGCTTTCTTT. Translation gives CASSRPGTGVLTEAFF. The full variable domain, rest sourced from reference TRBV3-1 and TRBJ1-1, is DTAVSQTPKYLVTQMGNDKSIKCEQNLGHDTMYWYKQDSKKFLKIMFSYNNKELIINETVPNRFSPKSPDKAHLNLHINSLELGDSAVYFCASSRPGTGVLTEAFFGQGTRLTVV.

The chain has TRBV7-9 and TRBJ2-7; 7 bases map to TRBD2. Near its end, the DNA agrees better with TRBJ2-5, so the J call may be wrong. CDR3 size: 19 residues. Germline V lookup: CDR1 SEHNR, CDR2 FQNEAQ (reference sequence). The CDR3 DNA is TGTGCCAGCAGCTTAACGTCGTCTAGCGGTTCTTTAACGCAAGAGACCCAGTACTTC. It is translated as CASSLTSSSGSLTQETQYF.

The V gene is TRBV4-2, the J gene TRBJ2-1; 9 nucleotides align to TRBD2. The ends lost 1 base at V and 9 bases at J; junction bases unmatched: 10. Germline CDR1 and CDR2: LGHNA and YNFKEQ. The CDR3 loop spans 16 amino acids. CDR3 loop: CASSQGGLAGLSEQFF. In DNA form, the CDR3 reads TGTGCCAGCAGCCAAGGGGGGCTAGCGGGATTGAGTGAGCAGTTCTTC.

This clonotype has just one count. This rearrangement joins TRBV6-5 to TRBJ2-4; the match to TRBD2 covers 8 bases. The germline CDR1 and CDR2 sequences are MNHEY and SVGAGI. With 6 bases clipped from V and 8 bases from J, the junction kept 9 bases outside the gene matches. This CDR3 spans 14 amino acids. The CDR3 loop reads CASSPPGGSDIQYF. CDR3 DNA sequence: TGTGCCAGCAGCCCGCCGGGAGGGTCCGACATTCAGTACTTC.

The gene calls are TRBV4-2 and TRBJ2-7; 7 bases match TRBD2. The CDR3 contains 15 residues. CDR1 and CDR2 (germline): LGHNA, YNFKEQ. With V trimmed by 3 bases and J by 7 bases, 12 bases remained unmatched. This chain's CDR3 is CASSQVGGSYNEQYF. The DNA for the CDR3 is TGTGCCAGCAGCCAGGTGGGGGGGTCCTACAATGAGCAGTACTTC.

The V and J genes are TRBV4-2 and TRBJ1-1; unclear D gene. V lost 4 bases and J lost 1, with 10 bases in between. The CDR3 is made up of 14 amino acids. In germline, CDR1 is LGHNA, CDR2 YNFKEQ. CDR3 protein: CASSPTTANTEAFF. The DNA for the CDR3 is TGTGCCAGCAGCCCAACGACCGCGAACACTGAAGCTTTCTTT.

Note on this clonotype: One end of the junction is discordant with germline, which a read error may explain. J is TRBJ2-1 and V is TRBV7-9, with 9 bases lining up with TRBD2. Germline CDR1 SEHNR, CDR2 FQNEAQ (reference sequence). The CDR3 is 17 residues long. The CDR3 sequence is CASSLDRGLAGNNDQFF. DNA for the CDR3: TGTGCCAGCAGCTTAGACCGGGGACTAGCAGGAAACAATGATCAGTTCTTC.

This clonotype was seen only once. The chain combines TRBV6-4 with TRBJ1-4; a weak D match, TRBD1 (5 bases). This CDR3 has 13 amino acids. The V and J ends lost 6 bases and 12 bases respectively, with 17 bases between them. The germline CDR1 and CDR2 sequences are MRHNA and SNTAGT. DNA of the CDR3: TGTGCCAGCAGCACAACCCTGGGGGAAGAACTGTTTTTT. This sequence encodes CASSTTLGEELFF.

This clonotype was detected a few times. V usage is TRBV6-2 or TRBV6-3 and J usage is TRBJ2-7, with TRBD2 matching over 8 bases. Per the germline V gene, CDR1 is MNHEY and CDR2 is SVGEGT. Unmatched junction bases numbered 9, after V lost 6 bases and J lost 2 bases. The CDR3 has 15 amino acids. The CDR3 coding sequence is TGTGCCAGCAGGAGACTCCTAGCGGGTACCTACGAGCAGTACTTC. It codes for CASRRLLAGTYEQYF.

The chain employs TRBV10-3 and TRBJ2-1; 12 bases line up with TRBD2. Unmatched junction bases numbered 13, after V lost 3 bases and J lost 7 bases. Germline lookup yields CDR1 ENHRY and CDR2 SYGVKD. The CDR3 consists of 18 residues. The CDR3 DNA sequence: TGTGCCATCAGTGACCATTGGACTAGCGGGATCCGGATTAATGAGCAGTTCTTC. Translated, it gives CAISDHWTSGIRINEQFF.